These 13 T cell receptor beta chains were all obtained from the same sample, sequenced in a study of T cell responses to AZD1222 COVID-19 vaccine. Produced via immunoSEQ multiplex PCR; TCRdb's table is partial and in-frame only. This table has around 150,000 clones, over 75% appearing once. Specimen: peripheral blood, collected 28 days after the second AZD1222 dose. The receptor set was obtained from an adult who received the AZD1222 COVID-19 vaccine.

This sequence joins TRBV18 and TRBJ1-1; D perhaps matches TRBD1 (5 bases). The CDR3 is 13 residues long. Between the trimmed V and J ends, which lost 2 bases and 8 bases, there was a span of 12 bases. Germline V gene data show CDR1 as KGHSH and CDR2 as LQKENI. In DNA form, the CDR3 reads TGTGCCAGCTCACCATCGCGGGACTTGGAAGCTTTCTTT. It codes for CASSPSRDLEAFF.

Turning to this clone: At the DNA level, this CDR3 is encoded by other sequences in the same sample as well. The chain carries TRBV3-1 (or the pseudogene TRBV3-2) and TRBJ2-5; D is undetermined. The CDR3 totals 12 residues. CDR1 and CDR2 (germline): LGHDT, YNNKEL (reference sequence). V lost 1 base, J lost 5 bases, and 5 bases lay in between. CDR3 sequence reads: CASSQGRETQYF. The CDR3 DNA is TGTGCCAGCAGCCAAGGGCGGGAGACCCAGTACTTC.

This rearrangement joins TRBV4-1 to TRBJ2-1; 9 bases line up with TRBD2. In germline, CDR1 is MGHRA, CDR2 YSYEKL. With 0 bases clipped from V and 1 base from J, the junction kept 10 bases outside the gene matches. This CDR3 spans 19 amino acids. As DNA, the CDR3 is TGCGCCAGCAGCCAAGATCGGGCGGGGGGGAAAAGTTCCTACAATGAGCAGTTCTTC. Translation gives CASSQDRAGGKSSYNEQFF.

This chain joins TRBV18 and TRBJ2-1; TRBD1 might be the D (5 bases). This CDR3 is built from 14 residues. V shed 3 bases and J shed 2 bases, with 8 bases lying between them. Germline CDR1 is KGHSH and CDR2 is LQKENI. The CDR3 here is CASSPGQAYNEQFF. The CDR3 DNA reads TGTGCCAGCTCACCCGGACAAGCCTACAATGAGCAGTTCTTC.

CDR3 region: CASRGQGANTEAFF. The CDR3 DNA reads as TGTGCCAGCAGAGGACAGGGGGCAAACACTGAAGCTTTCTTT. The rearrangement uses TRBV6-5 and TRBJ1-1, with 11 nucleotides matching TRBD1. V lost 6 bases to trimming and J lost 2 bases; unmatched junction nucleotides: 2. CDR1 MNHEY and CDR2 SVGAGI come from the germline V gene. The CDR3 covers 14 residues.

The V call is TRBV27, the J call TRBJ1-2; tentatively, D is TRBD1 (5 bases). The CDR3 spans 14 residues. The germline gives CDR1 MNHEY, CDR2 SMNVEV (reference sequence). V gave up 4 bases and J gave up 8 bases, with 17 bases separating them. The CDR3 loop reads CASSYMQGVGGYTF. CDR3 nucleotide sequence: TGTGCCAGCAGTTACATGCAGGGAGTAGGGGGCTACACCTTC.

CDR3 sequence: CASSFVGRGAFF. Written as DNA, the CDR3 is TGTGCCAGCAGCTTCGTGGGGAGAGGAGCTTTCTTT. The chain links TRBV11-2 to TRBJ1-1; D uncertain. Germline CDR1 reads SGHAT; CDR2 reads FQNNGV. V was shortened by 3 bases and J by 10 bases, with 12 bases between the two germline ends. There are 12 residues in the CDR3.

V gene TRBV6-4 combines with J gene TRBJ2-5; the D gene is possibly TRBD1 (5 bases). Per germline, CDR1 MRHNA and CDR2 SNTAGT. The CDR3 is 13 residues long. V lost 0 bases and J 7 bases, leaving 9 bases between the germline ends. The CDR3 DNA follows: TGTGCCAGCAGTGACTCACAGGACACGACCCAGTACTTC. Translated: CASSDSQDTTQYF.

The rearrangement joins TRBV27 to TRBJ1-5; D perhaps matches TRBD1 (5 bases). The germline V gene encodes CDR1 MNHEY and CDR2 SMNVEV (reference sequence). V was shortened by 4 bases and J by 7 bases, with 17 bases between the two germline ends. The CDR3 consists of 15 residues. CDR3 region: CASSSPGGGGQPQHF. CDR3 sequence (DNA): TGTGCCAGCAGTTCCCCGGGGGGGGGAGGCCAGCCCCAGCATTTT.

V gene TRBV7-3 combines with J gene TRBJ2-3; either TRBD1 or TRBD2 may supply D (5 bases each). The CDR3 has 15 amino acids. Germline V CDR1 and CDR2: SGHTA, FQGTGA. V dropped 5 bases and J dropped 3 bases, with 15 bases sitting between them. The CDR3 spells CASSPSGWGTDTQYF. For the CDR3, the DNA is TGTGCCAGCAGCCCTTCCGGCTGGGGGACAGATACGCAGTATTTT.

The gene calls are TRBV6-4 and TRBJ2-2; a weak D match, TRBD1 (5 bases). V was clipped by 4 bases and J by 5 bases, with 11 bases between them. Germline lookup yields CDR1 MRHNA and CDR2 SNTAGT. This CDR3 contains 14 residues. The CDR3 DNA reads as TGTGCCAGCAGTGGAAGGGGATTGACCGGGGAGCTGTTTTTT. Translating it yields CASSGRGLTGELFF.

This clone came up once. The chain's CDR3 is CASSPRQLSNQPQHF. The CDR3 DNA reads TGTGCCAGCAGTCCAAGACAGCTCAGCAATCAGCCCCAGCATTTT. The rearrangement uses TRBV6-2 or TRBV6-3 and TRBJ1-5; D may be TRBD1 (5 bases). This CDR3 is 15 amino acids long. Germline CDR1 MNHEY, CDR2 SVGEGT. Deletions cut 5 bases from V and 1 base from J, with 12 bases between.

CDR3: CASSRSSTDTQYF. The CDR3 DNA reads as TGTGCCAGCAGCCGATCTAGCACAGATACGCAGTATTTT. V gene TRBV7-7 combines with J gene TRBJ2-3; D unresolved. The CDR3 runs 13 residues. Per the germline V gene, CDR1 is SSHAT and CDR2 is FNYEAQ (reference sequence). V lost 5 bases and J lost 0, with 6 bases in between.